This T cell receptor beta chain was profiled in a study of shared clonotypes between healthy human individuals (dated by TCRdb to 2020 to 2022). Study-wide context: A couple of women and three men aged 18 to 49 years were included in the cohort. To estimate repertoire size and how much clonotype sharing occurs between individuals, the study deeply sequenced the blood TCR repertoires of several healthy adults. To increase sequencing depth and limit assay-specific biases, different laboratories used diverse techniques to prepare libraries and sequence TCR repertoires. For each donor, CD4 naive and CD4 memory were each given three plates, CD8 naive was given two plates, and CD8 memory was given one plate. Each donor's leukapheresis produced roughly between roughly 0.85 and 9 billion PBMCs.

CD8 naive samples consisted of CD45RO-negative cells that were positively selected for CCR7, yielding a CD45RA+CCR7+ population without TemRA cells. The donors were healthy, HIV-negative adults who had no recently reported acute infections or vaccinations. Every donor was a Caucasian adult residing in Nashville, Tennessee, USA. Blood was obtained by leukapheresis, after which PBMCs were separated by Ficoll-Histopaque density gradient centrifugation and cryopreserved in liquid nitrogen vapor phase. Analytical flow cytometry was used to check the purity and quantity of each magnetically sorted T cell population. Each sorted fraction had its genomic DNA isolated and then quantified by UV absorbance on a Nanodrop 2000c. As to this clone: No cognate antigen has been identified for it. Per-base qualities were not stored, and no clone one base away is much larger.

Using the deep immunoSEQ assay, multiplex PCR amplified TCR CDR3 regions from genomic DNA. Genomic DNA extracted from each cell subset was distributed evenly over all wells of several immunoSEQ 96-well plates, and each plate served as one replicate. For sorted subsets, roughly 0.2 ug genomic DNA, equal to tens of thousands of T cell genomes, was loaded into each replicate PCR. Purified libraries were measured with a Qubit 3.0 fluorometer, size-checked on a Bioanalyzer 2100, and measured again with the KAPA Library Quantification kit. A separate single-read 150-cycle Illumina NextSeq 550 flow cell was used to sequence each immunoSEQ 96-well plate. The published analysis was carried out like this. Because the immunoSEQ output included only junctional sequences and no quality scores, the filtering could not be the same as the filtering used for full-length reads. To assign V/J genes and CDR3, sequences were annotated using PyIR, a Python wrapper for IgBLAST v1.9, with IMGT germline references. Reads were filtered out if the reads had weak V/J assignments (E-value above 1e-6), no CDR3, stop codons, out-of-frame junctions, or ambiguous translated residues. V3J clonotypes were defined as sequences sharing an identical inferred V gene, J gene, and CDR3 amino acid sequence. Percentage overlap between repertoires was calculated by dividing the number of shared unique clonotypes by the size of the smaller repertoire. RTK rarefaction, the Chao1 estimator, and Recon v2.1 estimates of unobserved clonotypes were used to assess repertoire richness. Generation probabilities were computed with OLGA for all TCRbeta clonotypes obtained by the gDNA method from several donors. Drawn from immuneACCESS, this table holds only the in-frame rearrangements with V and J called that TCRdb kept. Clones are partly lost; checked studies trace under half to an unresolved V gene and leave the rest unexplained. Clonal size and the V and J genes are those of that table, whereas D and trimming came from the DNA. Counted in this sample were fewer than 700,000 clones; roughly 95% of them appeared once. The ten largest clones represent 0.11% of the sample.

Findings and caveats that apply to the study as a whole: Larger estimated clonotype richness was generally found for naive subsets than for memory subsets. Because the study included a small number of donors, the genetic and exposure-history diversity represented was limited. Across four donors, roughly 5.1% of naive CD4, 3% to 4% of naive CD8, 2.3% of memory CD4, and about 0.44% of memory CD8 clonotypes were shared. Even with the large sequencing depth, rarefaction of the sorted-subset datasets indicated that sequencing was incomplete. Pairwise subsampling led to the expectation that sequencing depth would affect the degree of clonotype sharing among donors. Only blood was sampled, and tissue TCR repertoires likely differ from those in blood. Higher generation probabilities were observed for clonotypes shared by all four sorted-subset donors than for non-shared clonotypes.

Spanning cysteine to phenylalanine, the CDR3 consists of 16 amino acids. Left in the record is the CDR3 DNA by itself, 48 bases read in frame from the first base. Trimming takes 6 bases off V and 5 bases off J; junction bases not matched to a gene: 13. According to the germline V gene, CDR1 reads SQVTM and CDR2 reads ANQGSEA. Sequences were obtained from naive CD8+ T cells sorted from blood. This specimen's cell subset or site label, interpreted: CD45RA+CCR7+. The source is a woman younger than 45 in good health. The chain is made from TRBV29-1 and TRBJ2-2; TRBD1 lines up with 9 middle nucleotides. CDR3 loop: CSVETGTGMKTGELFF. The bases are TGCAGCGTAGAAACCGGGACAGGGATGAAGACCGGGGAGCTGTTTTTT.